These 28 T cell receptor beta chains originate from one sample sequenced in a study of T-cell memory formation after mild COVID-19. Each CDR3 protein is one row after TCRdb ran MiXCR on the 5' RACE reads. Among fewer than 90,000 distinct CDR3 sequences listed, approximately 15% were seen once. The sequenced sample was PBMCs or a T cell subset sorted from them (not recorded which). Every receptor here comes from an adult woman who had mild COVID-19 (a few samples of this study predate the infection). Cell type and time point are not known.

This chain connects TRBV6-2 or TRBV6-3 to TRBJ2-3, with D perhaps TRBD2 (5 bases). Germline V gives CDR1 MNHEY, CDR2 SVGEGT. This CDR3 region has 14 residues. Trimming cost V 8 bases and J 2 bases, with 14 bases left between them. The CDR3 sequence: CASRTSVNTDTQYF. In DNA, the CDR3 is TGTGCCAGCCGAACTAGTGTTAACACAGATACGCAGTATTTT.

The chain recombines TRBV12-3 or TRBV12-4 with TRBJ2-1; 7 nucleotides align to TRBD1. Trimming removed 4 bases from V and 2 bases from J; junction bases left unmatched: 5. This CDR3 is built from 15 residues. CDR3 DNA: TGTGCCAGCAGTTGGATAGGGGGCCCCTACAATGAGCAGTTCTTC. Its protein is CASSWIGGPYNEQFF.

This clonotype appeared many times. The chain recombines TRBV29-1 with TRBJ2-3; perhaps TRBD1 as D (5 bases). The CDR3 consists of 16 residues. V was cut by 4 bases and J by 0 bases, with 17 bases left in between. In germline, CDR1 is SQVTM, CDR2 ANQGSEA. The CDR3 region is CSVVLLGDLSTDTQYF. The CDR3 nucleotides are TGCAGCGTTGTTCTCCTAGGGGATTTGAGCACAGATACGCAGTATTTT.

In the case of this clonotype: Its ends do not fully match the called genes, so a read error is possible. The genes are TRBV7-7 and TRBJ2-5; D is unclear. The CDR3 has 14 residues. Germline V gives CDR1 SSHAT, CDR2 FNYEAQ (reference sequence). CDR3 bases: TGTGCTAGCAGCTTTGGAAAGGGCCAAGAGACCCAGTACTTC. This encodes CASSFGKGQETQYF. The full variable domain, rest sourced from reference TRBV7-7 and TRBJ2-5, is GAGVSQSPRYKVTKRGQDVTLRCDPISSHATLYWYQQALGQGPEFLTYFNYEAQPDKSGLPSDRFSAERPEGSISTLTIQRTEQRDSAMYRCASSFGKGQETQYFGPGTRLLVL.

This clonotype showed up just a few times. This chain connects TRBV4-3 to TRBJ2-6; D remains ambiguous. The CDR3 is made up of 18 amino acids. With 5 bases removed from V and 0 bases from J, the gap between germline ends came to 17 bases. Germline-derived CDR1 and CDR2 are LGHNA and YSLEER. The CDR3, as DNA: TGCGCCAGCAGCACCCAATCCGGGTTGGGCTCTGGGGCCAACGTCCTGACTTTC. Its translation is CASSTQSGLGSGANVLTF.

This chain uses TRBV27 with TRBJ2-3, with 11 bases lining up with TRBD2. The V segment lost 4 bases and the J segment 2 bases; nucleotides outside the gene matches: 8. Germline assignment: CDR1 MNHEY and CDR2 SMNVEV (reference sequence). The CDR3 spans 17 residues. CDR3 amino acids: CASSSGPGLAVTDTQYF. CDR3 in DNA: TGTGCCAGCAGTTCAGGACCGGGACTAGCGGTCACAGATACGCAGTATTTT.

This sequence joins TRBV20-1 and TRBJ1-2, with 11 bases matching TRBD1. This CDR3 is built from 13 residues. Trimming at V came to 5 bases and at J to 7 bases, leaving 6 bases not matched to a gene. CDR1 and CDR2 (germline): DFQATT, SNEGSKA (reference sequence). The CDR3 region has the DNA TGCAGTGCTTTGGGACAGGGGGAAGGTGGCTACACCTTC. This encodes CSALGQGEGGYTF.

The V call is TRBV27, the J call TRBJ1-2; the D is unclear. The ends were cut back, 2 bases at V and 3 bases at J, with 13 bases in the middle. Germline CDR1 and CDR2: MNHEY and SMNVEV (reference sequence). This CDR3 spans 15 amino acids. The CDR3 sequence is CASSLHGVSDYGYTF. The CDR3 nucleotides are TGTGCCAGCAGTTTACACGGGGTTTCCGACTATGGCTACACCTTC.

The rearrangement links TRBV5-1 to TRBJ1-1; D possibly corresponds to TRBD1 (6 bases). Germline V gene data show CDR1 as SGHRS and CDR2 as YFSETQ. The germline V and J ends were trimmed by 4 bases and 1 base, with 8 bases remaining between them. The CDR3 has 13 residues. This CDR3 reads CASSGTPNTEAFF. In DNA, the CDR3 is TGCGCCAGCAGCGGGACACCGAACACTGAAGCTTTCTTT.

This chain joins TRBV13 and TRBJ1-1; no clear D. Trimming stripped 2 bases from V and 0 bases from J, with 19 bases between. The germline V gene encodes CDR1 PRHDT and CDR2 FYEKMQ (reference sequence). The CDR3 totals 18 residues. CDR3 sequence (DNA): TGTGCCAGCAGCTTATCCCAGGAGGGTTGGGGATTGAACACTGAAGCTTTCTTT. The encoded protein is CASSLSQEGWGLNTEAFF.

This chain joins TRBV29-1 and TRBJ2-7; D is unclear. Germline CDR1 SQVTM, CDR2 ANQGSEA. The CDR3 runs 11 residues. The V end was cut by 6 bases, the J end by 3 bases, with 9 bases between. CDR3 loop: CSVGAGYEQYF. The DNA for the CDR3 is TGCAGCGTGGGTGCTGGCTACGAGCAGTACTTC.

This clonotype was seen only a few times. The V call is TRBV7-9, the J call TRBJ2-5; 10 positions agree with TRBD2. The CDR3 consists of 19 residues. Germline V CDR1 and CDR2: SEHNR, FQNEAQ (reference sequence). V lost 0 bases to trimming and J lost 3 bases; unmatched junction nucleotides: 13. The CDR3 sequence: CASSLALDRAGGREETQYF. The CDR3 DNA is TGTGCCAGCAGCTTAGCGCTGGATCGAGCGGGGGGGCGGGAAGAGACCCAGTACTTC.

In its sample, this clonotype was seen a few times. The chain couples TRBV12-3 or TRBV12-4 to TRBJ2-5; TRBD1 matches at 9 bases. The CDR3 loop spans 11 amino acids. The J segment lost 9 bases and the V segment lost 8 bases, leaving 4 bases of the junction unmatched. The CDR3 nucleotides read TGTGCCAGCGGGACAGGGAGCGCCCAGTACTTC. This codes for CASGTGSAQYF.

V gene TRBV18 combines with J gene TRBJ2-3; D gene uncertain. The germline V gene encodes CDR1 KGHSH and CDR2 LQKENI. The CDR3 runs 12 residues. V lost 0 bases and J lost 3, with 1 base in between. CDR3: CASSPPTDTQYF. The CDR3 DNA follows: TGTGCCAGCTCACCACCGACAGATACGCAGTATTTT.

V usage is TRBV5-1 and J usage is TRBJ2-7, with TRBD1 matching 7 bases. Germline-derived CDR1 and CDR2 are SGHRS and YFSETQ. Trimming took 4 bases from V and 2 from J; bases not matched to a gene: 9. The CDR3 is 15 amino acids. The CDR3 nucleotides read TGCGCCAGCAGCCCCAGGACAGGTTGGCCCTACGAGCAGTACTTC. Its translation is CASSPRTGWPYEQYF.

V usage is TRBV15 and J usage is TRBJ1-2; tentatively, D is TRBD1 (6 bases). V was shortened by 4 bases and J by 8 bases, with 17 bases between the two germline ends. Germline loops: CDR1 LNHNV, CDR2 YYDKDF (reference sequence). CDR3 length equals 14 residues. CDR3 in amino acids: CATSKGQLEGGYTF. In DNA form, the CDR3 reads TGTGCCACCAGCAAAGGACAGTTGGAAGGAGGCTACACCTTC.

A few counts support this clonotype. The chain carries TRBV12-3 or TRBV12-4 and TRBJ2-1; D is unclear. V was trimmed by 6 bases and J by 0 bases, leaving 12 bases between them. The CDR3 extends over 15 amino acids. CDR3: CASRTTGVSYNEQFF. CDR3 coding DNA: TGTGCCAGCAGAACAACTGGGGTCTCCTACAATGAGCAGTTCTTC.

The V and J genes are TRBV15 and TRBJ2-3; D possibly uses TRBD1 or TRBD2 (6 bases each). Germline-derived CDR1 and CDR2 are LNHNV and YYDKDF (reference sequence). The CDR3 is 16 residues long. Deletions cut 1 base from V and 2 bases from J, with 13 bases between. CDR3 protein: CATSRGKGGPTDTQYF. For the CDR3, the DNA is TGTGCCACCAGCAGAGGGAAGGGGGGACCCACAGATACGCAGTATTTT.

This clonotype has more than one count but fewer than ten. The J gene is TRBJ2-7, the V gene TRBV12-3 or TRBV12-4, with D possibly being TRBD1 or TRBD2 (5 bases each). CDR3 length: 11 amino acids. The V gene lost 10 bases and the J gene lost 5 bases, with 12 bases spanning the gap. This CDR3 reads CAILRGNEQYF. The DNA of the CDR3 is TGTGCCATCCTGAGGGGCAACGAGCAGTACTTC.

This clonotype appeared a few times. The V and J genes are TRBV7-9 and TRBJ1-1; 9 nucleotides match TRBD1. This CDR3 is 18 amino acids long. The germline V gene encodes CDR1 SEHNR and CDR2 FQNEAQ (reference sequence). J was trimmed by 6 bases and V by 7 bases; bases with no gene match: 21. In DNA form, the CDR3 reads TGTGCCAGCAACCCATCCCTCCCCGGGACAGGGTTTATCGCTGAAGCTTTCTTT. Protein product: CASNPSLPGTGFIAEAFF.

This clonotype was found a few times. The genes are TRBV11-2 and TRBJ2-7; 9 nucleotides line up with TRBD2. Germline-derived CDR1 and CDR2 are SGHAT and FQNNGV. J lost 4 bases, V lost 7 bases, and 8 bases had no gene match. This CDR3 is built from 14 residues. The CDR3 DNA reads as TGTGCCAGCACCCAGACTAGCGGAGGGTACGAGCAGTACTTC. Translation: CASTQTSGGYEQYF.

This rearrangement joins TRBV7-9 to TRBJ2-7; 7 positions match TRBD1. Looked up from germline, CDR1 is SEHNR and CDR2 is FQNEAQ (reference sequence). Germline trimming cut 0 bases from V and 4 bases from J; bases unmatched to any gene: 6. CDR3 size: 15 residues. In DNA form, the CDR3 reads TGTGCCAGCAGCTTAGCGACAGGGAACTCGTACGAGCAGTACTTC. Its protein is CASSLATGNSYEQYF.

The chain links TRBV19 to TRBJ2-2; no clear D. Trimming pared 8 bases from V and 7 bases from J, leaving 8 bases between. There are 11 residues in the CDR3. Germline loops: CDR1 LNHDA, CDR2 SQIVND (reference sequence). This CDR3 is CASRMVGELFF. In DNA form, the CDR3 reads TGTGCCAGTCGGATGGTCGGGGAGCTGTTTTTT.

The chain recombines TRBV15 with TRBJ2-7; 9 nucleotides match TRBD1. CDR1 and CDR2 (germline): LNHNV, YYDKDF (reference sequence). The CDR3 loop spans 15 amino acids. The junction had 8 bases not matched to a gene; V was cut back by 3 bases and J by 5 bases. The CDR3 protein is CATSSLTGGKDEQYF. The CDR3 region has the DNA TGTGCCACCAGCAGCCTTACAGGGGGCAAGGACGAGCAGTACTTC.

This clonotype has just a few counts. The rearrangement links TRBV7-6 to TRBJ2-3; 10 bases match TRBD2. V lost 3 bases and J lost 2; bases outside the gene matches: 5. CDR1 is SGHVS, CDR2 FNYEAQ, per germline. There are 16 residues in the CDR3. CDR3 in amino acids: CASSLASGGATDTQYF. The CDR3 DNA sequence: TGTGCCAGCAGCTTGGCGAGCGGGGGGGCCACAGATACGCAGTATTTT.

This rearrangement joins TRBV19 to TRBJ2-2, with D possibly being TRBD2 (5 bases). V was trimmed by 3 bases and J by 0 bases, leaving 14 bases between them. The V gene's germline CDR1 is LNHDA and CDR2 SQIVND (reference sequence). This CDR3 contains 17 residues. CDR3 in amino acids: CASSMDLLAANTGELFF. CDR3 DNA sequence: TGTGCCAGTAGTATGGACTTATTGGCCGCGAACACCGGGGAGCTGTTTTTT.

This clonotype was detected a few times. The chain recombines TRBV7-9 with TRBJ2-5; TRBD2 matches 8 bases. V was pared by 0 bases and J by 5 bases, with 8 bases of the junction left unmatched. The V gene's germline CDR1 is SEHNR and CDR2 FQNEAQ (reference sequence). This CDR3 spans 16 amino acids. As DNA, the CDR3 is TGTGCCAGCAGCTTAGCTGGAGCGGGAGCCGGGGAGACCCAGTACTTC. Amino acids: CASSLAGAGAGETQYF.

This clonotype has only a few counts. The chain couples TRBV7-9 to TRBJ2-3; no clear D. This CDR3 has 16 amino acids. The germline V gene has CDR1 SEHNR and CDR2 FQNEAQ (reference sequence). V gave up 5 bases and J gave up 4 bases, with 19 bases separating them. The CDR3 DNA sequence: TGTGCCAGCAGCCCCCCGTTCCAGGATGCCCCAGATACGCAGTATTTT. It translates to CASSPPFQDAPDTQYF.